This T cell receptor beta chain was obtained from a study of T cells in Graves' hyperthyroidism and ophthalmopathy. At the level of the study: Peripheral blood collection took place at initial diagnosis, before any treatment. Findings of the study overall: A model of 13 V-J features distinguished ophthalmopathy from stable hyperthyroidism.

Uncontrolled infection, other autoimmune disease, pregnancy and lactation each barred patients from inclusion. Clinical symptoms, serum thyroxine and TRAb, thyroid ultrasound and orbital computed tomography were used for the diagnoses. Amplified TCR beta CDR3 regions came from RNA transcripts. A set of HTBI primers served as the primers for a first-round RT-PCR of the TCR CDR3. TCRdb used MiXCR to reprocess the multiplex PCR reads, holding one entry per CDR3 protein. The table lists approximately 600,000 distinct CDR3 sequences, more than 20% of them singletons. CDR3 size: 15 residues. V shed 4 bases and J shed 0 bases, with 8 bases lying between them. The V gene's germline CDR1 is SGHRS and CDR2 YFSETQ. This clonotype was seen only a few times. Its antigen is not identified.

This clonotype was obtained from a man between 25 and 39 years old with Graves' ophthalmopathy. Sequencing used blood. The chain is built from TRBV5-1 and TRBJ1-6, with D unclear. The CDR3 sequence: CASSPTDSYNSPLHF. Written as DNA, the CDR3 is TGCGCCAGCAGCCCCACGGACTCCTATAATTCACCCCTCCACTTT.